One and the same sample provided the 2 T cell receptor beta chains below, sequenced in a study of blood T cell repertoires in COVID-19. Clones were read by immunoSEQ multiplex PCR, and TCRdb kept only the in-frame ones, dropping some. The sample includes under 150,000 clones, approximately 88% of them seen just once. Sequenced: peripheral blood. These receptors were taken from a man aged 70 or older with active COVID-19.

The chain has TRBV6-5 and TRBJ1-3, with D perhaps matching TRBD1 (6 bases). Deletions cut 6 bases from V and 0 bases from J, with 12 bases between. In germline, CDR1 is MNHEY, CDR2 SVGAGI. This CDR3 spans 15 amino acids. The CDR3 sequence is CASRKGGLSGNTIYF. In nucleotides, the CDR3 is TGTGCCAGCAGAAAGGGGGGGCTCTCTGGAAACACCATATATTTT.

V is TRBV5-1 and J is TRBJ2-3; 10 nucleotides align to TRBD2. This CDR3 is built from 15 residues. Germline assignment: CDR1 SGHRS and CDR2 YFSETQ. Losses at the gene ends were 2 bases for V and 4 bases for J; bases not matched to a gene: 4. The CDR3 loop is CASSLSGRAADTQYF. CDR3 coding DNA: TGCGCCAGCAGCTTAAGCGGGAGGGCGGCAGATACGCAGTATTTT.